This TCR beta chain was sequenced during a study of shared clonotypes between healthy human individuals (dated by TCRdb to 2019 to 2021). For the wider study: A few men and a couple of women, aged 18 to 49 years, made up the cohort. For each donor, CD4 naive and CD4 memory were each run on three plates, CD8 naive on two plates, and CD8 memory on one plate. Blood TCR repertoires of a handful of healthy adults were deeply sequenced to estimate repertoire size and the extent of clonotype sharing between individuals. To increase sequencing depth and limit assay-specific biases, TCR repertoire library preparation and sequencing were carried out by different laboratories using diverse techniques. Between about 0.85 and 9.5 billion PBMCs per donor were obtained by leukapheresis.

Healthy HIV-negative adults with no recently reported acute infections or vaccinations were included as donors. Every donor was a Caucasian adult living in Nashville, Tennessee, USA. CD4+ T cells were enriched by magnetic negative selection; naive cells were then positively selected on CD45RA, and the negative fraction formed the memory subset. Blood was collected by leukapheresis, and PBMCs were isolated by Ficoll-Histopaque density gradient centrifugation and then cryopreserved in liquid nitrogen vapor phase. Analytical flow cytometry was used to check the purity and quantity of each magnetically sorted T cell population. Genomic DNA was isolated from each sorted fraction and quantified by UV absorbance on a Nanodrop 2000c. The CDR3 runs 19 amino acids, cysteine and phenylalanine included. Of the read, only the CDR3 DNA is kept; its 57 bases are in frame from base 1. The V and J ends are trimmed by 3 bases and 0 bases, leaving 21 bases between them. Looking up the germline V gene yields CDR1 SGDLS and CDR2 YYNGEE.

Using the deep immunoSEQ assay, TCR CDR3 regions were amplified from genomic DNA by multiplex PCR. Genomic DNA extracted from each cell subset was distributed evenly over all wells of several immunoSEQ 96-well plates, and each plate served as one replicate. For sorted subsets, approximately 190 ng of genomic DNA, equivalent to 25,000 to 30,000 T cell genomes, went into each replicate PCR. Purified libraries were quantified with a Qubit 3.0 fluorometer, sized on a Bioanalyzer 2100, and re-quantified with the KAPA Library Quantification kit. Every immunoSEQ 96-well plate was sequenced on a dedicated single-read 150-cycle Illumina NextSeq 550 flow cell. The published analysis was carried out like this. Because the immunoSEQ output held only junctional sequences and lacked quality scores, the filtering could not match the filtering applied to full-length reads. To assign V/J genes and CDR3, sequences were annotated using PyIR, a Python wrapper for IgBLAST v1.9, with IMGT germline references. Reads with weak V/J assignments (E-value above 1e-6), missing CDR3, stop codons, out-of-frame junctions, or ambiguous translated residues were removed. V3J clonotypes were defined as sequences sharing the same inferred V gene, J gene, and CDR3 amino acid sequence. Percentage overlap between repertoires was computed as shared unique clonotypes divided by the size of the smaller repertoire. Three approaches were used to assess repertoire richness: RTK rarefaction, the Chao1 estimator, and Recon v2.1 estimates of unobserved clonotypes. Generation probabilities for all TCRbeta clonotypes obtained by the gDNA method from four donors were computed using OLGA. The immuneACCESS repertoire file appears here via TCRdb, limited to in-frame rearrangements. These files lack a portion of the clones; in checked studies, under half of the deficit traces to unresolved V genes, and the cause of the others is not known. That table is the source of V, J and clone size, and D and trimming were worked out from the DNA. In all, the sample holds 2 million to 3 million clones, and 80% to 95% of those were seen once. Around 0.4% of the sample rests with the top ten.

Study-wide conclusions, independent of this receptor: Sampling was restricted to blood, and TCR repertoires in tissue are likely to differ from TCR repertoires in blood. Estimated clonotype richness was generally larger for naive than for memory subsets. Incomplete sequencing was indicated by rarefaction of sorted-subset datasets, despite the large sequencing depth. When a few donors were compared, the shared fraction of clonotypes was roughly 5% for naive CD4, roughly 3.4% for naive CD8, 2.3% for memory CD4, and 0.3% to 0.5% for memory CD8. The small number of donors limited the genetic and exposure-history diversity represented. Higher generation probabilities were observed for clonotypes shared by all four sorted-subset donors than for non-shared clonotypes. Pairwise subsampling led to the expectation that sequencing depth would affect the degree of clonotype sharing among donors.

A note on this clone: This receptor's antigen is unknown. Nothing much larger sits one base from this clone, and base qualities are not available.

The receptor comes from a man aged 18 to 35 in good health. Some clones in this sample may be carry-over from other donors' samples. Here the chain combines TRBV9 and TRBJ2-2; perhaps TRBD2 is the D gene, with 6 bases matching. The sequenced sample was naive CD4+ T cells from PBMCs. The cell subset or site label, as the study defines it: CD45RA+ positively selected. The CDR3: CASSARTTTRYTNTGELFF. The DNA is TGTGCCAGCAGCGCCCGGACTACGACTAGATATACGAACACCGGGGAGCTGTTTTTT.